Listed below are T cell receptor beta chains from one sample, sequenced in a study of patients and donors after allogeneic stem cell transplantation. TCRdb re-derived calls from the RT-PCR reads in MiXCR, one entry per CDR3 protein. The data hold more than 850,000 distinct CDR3 sequences, with more than 15% observed a single time. The sequenced sample consisted of blood, either unsorted or a sorted T cell fraction (not recorded which). Receptors originate from a human donor who was either an allogeneic HSCT recipient or a stem cell or donor lymphocyte infusion donor (not recorded which). It is not recorded whose cells these are; they may come from a transplant donor. CDR3s include the opening cysteine and the closing phenylalanine or tryptophan. A D gene is named only where the DNA matches it firmly. Size is omitted from some rows. Given values are once, few, many or a class for expanded clones.

abundance	j_gene	d_gene	v_gene	CDR3nt	CDR3aa
few	TRBJ2-1	TRBD2	TRBV5-1	TGCGCCAGCTCTAGCGGGGACCTTTACAATGAGCAGTTCTTC	CASSSGDLYNEQFF
NA	TRBJ2-7	NA	TRBV6-1	TGTGCCAGCAGACCAACAGGAGGGGGCCGAGACGAGCAGTACTTC	CASRPTGGGRDEQYF
few	TRBJ1-1	NA	TRBV3-1	TGTGCCAGCAGCCAAGGGACAGCGATTGAAGCTTTCTTT	CASSQGTAIEAFF
NA	TRBJ1-2	TRBD1	TRBV5-5	TGTGCCAGCAGCTTACTTAACAGGGGGCGTGATGGCTACACCTTC	CASSLLNRGRDGYTF
few	TRBJ1-5	NA	TRBV18	TGTGCCAGCTCACCAGATTTGGGCCTTATCAATCAGCCCCAGCATTTT	CASSPDLGLINQPQHF
few	TRBJ2-5	NA	TRBV5-1	TGCGCCAGCAGCGATCCTTCGGAGACCCAGTACTTC	CASSDPSETQYF
NA	TRBJ2-7	NA	TRBV7-8	TGTGCCAGCAGCTTATACGGGAGCCACGAGCAGTACTTC	CASSLYGSHEQYF
few	TRBJ2-7	NA	TRBV27	TGTGCCAGCAGTTTATTAGGGGCCCCCTACGAGCAGTACTTC	CASSLLGAPYEQYF
NA	TRBJ1-1	NA	TRBV5-5	TGTGCCAGCAGCCGGAGCCCGGACCTTGAAGCTTTCTTT	CASSRSPDLEAFF
few	TRBJ1-2	TRBD1	TRBV6-4	TGTGCCAGCAGCCAGGGACAGGGTAAATATGGCTACACCTTC	CASSQGQGKYGYTF
NA	TRBJ2-1	TRBD1	TRBV30	TGTGCCTGGAGTCAGGGACAGGGAAGAGCGGGTGAGCAGTTCTTC	CAWSQGQGRAGEQFF
NA	TRBJ2-6	NA	TRBV6-1	TGTGCCAGCACCCATCGGGGTTCCTCTGGGGCCAACGTCCTGACTTTC	CASTHRGSSGANVLTF
NA	TRBJ1-3	NA	TRBV12-3/TRBV12-4	TGTGCCAGCAGTTTTGCAGGGCCGTCTGGAAACACCATATATTTT	CASSFAGPSGNTIYF
NA	TRBJ1-5	NA	TRBV7-8	TGTGCCAGCAGCCCCCCCTCTCAGCCCCAGCATTTT	CASSPPSQPQHF
NA	TRBJ2-1	NA	TRBV5-1	TGCGCCAGCAGCCCTAGTATCGGGGAGCGAAATTACAATGAGCAGTTCTTC	CASSPSIGERNYNEQFF
NA	TRBJ2-7	TRBD1	TRBV7-2	TGTGCCAGCAGCCACCCGGGACAGGGGGGTGAGCAGTACTTC	CASSHPGQGGEQYF
NA	TRBJ2-1	TRBD2	TRBV20-1	TGCAGTGCTAGAGAGAGGACTAGCGGGTCCAATGAGCAGTTCTTC	CSARERTSGSNEQFF
NA	TRBJ2-5	NA	TRBV20-1	TGCAGTGCTGCCCTCCGGGGTGTCCGGAGAGAGACCCAGTACTTC	CSAALRGVRRETQYF
NA	TRBJ2-7	TRBD1	TRBV20-1	TGCAGTGCTAGAGATCAGGACAGGGGTTACGAGCAGTACTTC	CSARDQDRGYEQYF
NA	TRBJ2-7	TRBD2	TRBV7-2	TGTGCCAGCAGCTCCTCGGGACTAGCGGGAGGAGAGCAGTACTTC	CASSSSGLAGGEQYF
NA	TRBJ1-5	TRBD1	TRBV6-1	TGTGCCAGCAGTGGACAGGGGGAAAATCAGCCCCAGCATTTT	CASSGQGENQPQHF
NA	TRBJ1-6	NA	TRBV21-1	TGTGCCAGCAGCAAAAGTTCAACGCCCAATAATTCACCCCTCCACTTT	CASSKSSTPNNSPLHF
NA	TRBJ2-3	TRBD2	TRBV12-3/TRBV12-4	TGTGCCAGCAGTTTAAGGGCGGGGGAAATGGATACGCAGTATTTT	CASSLRAGEMDTQYF
few	TRBJ2-1	TRBD2	TRBV27	TGTGCCAGCAGTTTATCCGGGACTAGCGGGGGGGCATGGGATGAGCAGTTCTTC	CASSLSGTSGGAWDEQFF
NA	TRBJ1-5	NA	TRBV28	TGTGCCAGCAGTCCGGGACATTTTCAATTTTATAGCAATCAGCCCCAGCATTTT	CASSPGHFQFYSNQPQHF
few	TRBJ2-3	NA	TRBV10-3	TGTGCCATCAGCCCGGGACGGACCACAGATACGCAGTATTTT	CAISPGRTTDTQYF
NA	TRBJ1-1	NA	TRBV12-3/TRBV12-4	TGTGCCAGCAGTTTACAAGTGGGGGGAACTGAAGCTTTCTTT	CASSLQVGGTEAFF
many	TRBJ1-6	NA	TRBV10-3	TGTGCCATCAGTGAGGGTATCTCCTATAATTCACCCCTCCACTTT	CAISEGISYNSPLHF
NA	TRBJ1-2	NA	TRBV24-1	TGTGCCACCAGTGATAGACAGGCCGGTACCTTC	CATSDRQAGTF
NA	TRBJ2-2	TRBD1	TRBV9	TGTGCCAGCAGCGTGATACAGGGGCCCACCGGGGAGCTGTTTTTT	CASSVIQGPTGELFF
NA	TRBJ1-4	TRBD1	TRBV6-1	TGTGCCAGCAGAACCGGGACAGGGCTCAATGAAAAACTGTTTTTT	CASRTGTGLNEKLFF
many	TRBJ1-1	NA	TRBV2	TGTGCCAGCAAAGGGGATGGCACTGAAGCTTTCTTT	CASKGDGTEAFF
few	TRBJ2-7	TRBD2	TRBV7-2	TGTGCCAGCAGCCCCAATGGCGGGGGGGCCTACGAGCAGTACTTC	CASSPNGGGAYEQYF
NA	TRBJ2-7	NA	TRBV29-1	TGCAGCGTTTCCGTCCCCCGGGGGACCGAGGAGCAGTACTTC	CSVSVPRGTEEQYF
few	TRBJ2-3	NA	TRBV20-1	TGCAGTGCTCCTCGGTCAGGGGCAGTCGGGGATACGCAGTATTTT	CSAPRSGAVGDTQYF
few	TRBJ1-5	NA	TRBV5-5	TGTGCCAGCAGCTTGCTGAGTAGCAATCAGCCCCAGCATTTT	CASSLLSSNQPQHF
NA	TRBJ2-7	NA	TRBV15	TGTGCCACCAGCAGAGTTCCGGTGGGGGAGCAGTACTTC	CATSRVPVGEQYF
NA	TRBJ2-7	NA	TRBV4-3	TGCGCCAGCAGCCAAGAAGCCCGGGGGTCCTACGAGCAGTACTTC	CASSQEARGSYEQYF
many	TRBJ2-2	NA	TRBV12-3/TRBV12-4	TGTGCCAGCTCCTTCTCGGGTACCGGGGAGCTGTTTTTT	CASSFSGTGELFF
NA	TRBJ2-2	NA	TRBV29-1	TGCCCAGTGACAGGCGGGGAGCTGTTTTTT	CPVTGGELFF
NA	TRBJ1-5	NA	TRBV6-1	TGTGCCAGCAGTGAAGCGGTGGCAAGGGATGACAATCAGCCCCAGCATTTT	CASSEAVARDDNQPQHF
NA	TRBJ2-1	NA	TRBV15	TGTGCCACCAGCAGAGATAGGGCTAGCAGGGGCAATGAGCAGTTCTTC	CATSRDRASRGNEQFF
many	TRBJ1-2	NA	TRBV5-1	TGCGCCAGCAGCTTGGAGGTTCCCACCTATGGCTACACCTTC	CASSLEVPTYGYTF
few	TRBJ2-1	TRBD2	TRBV6-1	TGTGCCAGCCGTACTAGCGGGAGAAATGAGCAGTTCTTC	CASRTSGRNEQFF
NA	TRBJ2-1	TRBD2	TRBV5-1	TGCGCCAGCAGCTCGACTGGACTAGCGGGAGGTGAGCAGTTCTTC	CASSSTGLAGGEQFF
few	TRBJ1-1	NA	TRBV24-1	TGTGCCACCAGTGAAAGTCAGAACACTGAAGCTTTCTTT	CATSESQNTEAFF
NA	TRBJ1-2	NA	TRBV20-1	TGCAGTGCCCTGTTCCCTGCGGCAGGGATGGGCAACTATGGCTACACCTTC	CSALFPAAGMGNYGYTF